Each of the 26 T cell receptor beta chains below was sequenced from the same sample in a study of cytotoxic CD8 clonotypes in ibrutinib-treated CLL. Some clones are missing from TCRdb's copy, which holds only in-frame ones; the method was immunoSEQ multiplex PCR. The data contain around 250,000 clones, roughly 74% of them singletons. The sample consisted of PBMCs, taken after 24 months of ibrutinib treatment. These receptors originate from a human donor with chronic lymphocytic leukemia.

The V gene is TRBV27, the J gene TRBJ2-7; the D gene is possibly TRBD2 (6 bases). CDR3 length: 18 amino acids. Germline assignment: CDR1 MNHEY and CDR2 SMNVEV (reference sequence). Trimming shortened V by 2 bases and J by 0 bases, and 20 bases separated the two germline ends. The CDR3 region is CASSLKNALGGSSYEQYF. In nucleotides, the CDR3 is TGTGCCAGCAGTTTAAAAAACGCCCTCGGAGGGAGCTCCTACGAGCAGTACTTC.

V usage is TRBV15 and J usage is TRBJ2-3; D not certain. Per the germline V gene, CDR1 is LNHNV and CDR2 is YYDKDF (reference sequence). V dropped 0 bases and J dropped 5 bases, with 6 bases sitting between them. The CDR3 sequence is 13 residues long. The CDR3 nucleotides are TGTGCCACCAGCAGAGATATGGGAGATACGCAGTATTTT. Translating it yields CATSRDMGDTQYF. Based on the CDR3 plus reference TRBV15 and TRBJ2-3, the full variable domain is DAMVIQNPRYQVTQFGKPVTLSCSQTLNHNVMYWYQQKSSQAPKLLFHYYDKDFNNEADTPDNFQSRRPNTSFCFLDIRSPGLGDTAMYLCATSRDMGDTQYFGPGTRLTVL.

This clone has more than one count but fewer than ten. J is TRBJ2-2 and V is TRBV27, with D possibly matching TRBD2 (5 bases). The CDR3 has 14 residues. Germline CDR1 MNHEY, CDR2 SMNVEV (reference sequence). Trimming removed 7 bases at V and 3 bases at J, with 12 bases between. CDR3 sequence (DNA): TGTGCCAGCATGGACTCCTTATACACCGGGGAGCTGTTTTTT. It specifies CASMDSLYTGELFF.

This clone was detected once. This chain links TRBV11-2 with TRBJ2-7, with D hard to call. This CDR3 spans 12 amino acids. V dropped 3 bases and J dropped 6 bases, with 9 bases sitting between them. From germline, CDR1 is SGHAT and CDR2 FQNNGV. CDR3 DNA: TGTGCCAGCAGCTTGGGGTCAACCGAGCAGTACTTC. Protein sequence: CASSLGSTEQYF.

V usage is TRBV27 and J usage is TRBJ1-2; TRBD1 matches 9 bases. Trimming at V came to 5 bases and at J to 7 bases, leaving 14 bases not matched to a gene. The CDR3 runs 16 residues. CDR1 and CDR2 from the germline V gene are MNHEY and SMNVEV (reference sequence). The CDR3 is CASSPRRDRVLGGYTF. CDR3 bases: TGTGCCAGCAGTCCCCGCCGGGACAGGGTCTTGGGTGGCTACACCTTC.

The chain recombines TRBV30 with TRBJ1-2; no clear D gene. CDR1 and CDR2 from the germline V gene are GTSNPN and SVGIG (reference sequence). Trimming removed 2 bases at V and 5 bases at J, with 6 bases between. The CDR3 consists of 11 residues. This CDR3 is CAWSRSYGYTF. The DNA for the CDR3 is TGTGCCTGGAGTAGGAGTTATGGCTACACCTTC.

V is TRBV14 and J is TRBJ2-2; no firm D call. The CDR3 sequence is 12 residues long. Trimming took 3 bases from V and 6 from J, leaving 5 bases between them. Germline V gives CDR1 SGHDN, CDR2 FVKESK. CDR3: CASSHSPGELFF. CDR3 nucleotides: TGTGCCAGCAGCCATTCTCCCGGGGAGCTGTTTTTT.

Relative to its sample, this clone is medium-sized. The V call is TRBV7-9, the J call TRBJ2-3; D may be TRBD2 (5 bases). The CDR3 is made up of 19 amino acids. Germline loops: CDR1 SEHNR, CDR2 FQNEAQ (reference sequence). V lost 1 base to trimming and J lost 7 bases, with 27 bases between them. As DNA, the CDR3 is TGTGCCAGCAGCTTAGGGGAGCTGGGATACTCGGTGGTTTTGAATACGCAGTATTTT. Translating gives CASSLGELGYSVVLNTQYF.

This clone has a handful of counts. This rearrangement joins TRBV29-1 to TRBJ1-2; D call uncertain. Germline V CDR1 and CDR2: SQVTM, ANQGSEA. This CDR3 contains 13 residues. With 4 bases removed from V and 7 bases from J, the gap between germline ends came to 16 bases. The CDR3 DNA reads TGCAGCGTTGCCCAACTGGGGAGCGGTGGCTACACCTTC. Translating gives CSVAQLGSGGYTF.

The V gene is TRBV10-1, the J gene TRBJ2-3, with 7 bases aligning to TRBD1. V trimming: 6 bases; J trimming: 2 bases; junction bases outside the gene matches: 5. This CDR3 has 14 residues. Germline lookup yields CDR1 WNHNN and CDR2 SYGVQD (reference sequence). As DNA, the CDR3 is TGCGCCAGCAGGCTGGACAGGACCACAGATACGCAGTATTTT. Encoded protein: CASRLDRTTDTQYF.

This clone was recorded only once. This sequence joins TRBV9 and TRBJ2-3, with D uncertain. The CDR3 sequence is 17 residues long. CDR1 is SGDLS and CDR2 is YYNGEE in the germline V gene. The V end lost 0 bases, the J end lost 3 bases, and 17 bases lay between the germline ends. CDR3 residues: CASSVGIGSAITDTQYF. In DNA, the CDR3 is TGTGCCAGCAGCGTAGGGATAGGCTCAGCGATAACAGATACGCAGTATTTT.

For the CDR3, the DNA is TGCAGTGCTCCCGACAGCAAGCAGTACTTC. As protein: CSAPDSKQYF. This chain links TRBV20-1 with TRBJ2-7; weak D call: TRBD1 (5 bases). With 5 bases removed from V and 8 bases from J, the gap between germline ends came to 10 bases. CDR3 size: 10 residues. From germline, CDR1 is DFQATT and CDR2 SNEGSKA (reference sequence).

This chain uses TRBV7-2 with TRBJ2-1; 11 nucleotides line up with TRBD1. The CDR3 is made up of 15 amino acids. The germline V gene has CDR1 SGHTA and CDR2 FQGNSA. V lost 5 bases to trimming and J lost 6 bases; unmatched junction nucleotides: 6. As DNA, the CDR3 is TGTGCCAGCAGCATCCATGGGACAGGGGGCAATGAGCAGTTCTTC. It yields the protein CASSIHGTGGNEQFF.

V gene TRBV19 combines with J gene TRBJ2-3; D remains unclear. This CDR3 has 15 residues. Between the trimmed V and J ends, which lost 7 bases and 6 bases, there was a span of 20 bases. From germline, CDR1 is LNHDA and CDR2 SQIVND (reference sequence). The CDR3 DNA follows: TGTGCCAGTAACCAACCCGGAGATACATATGATACGCAGTATTTT. Its translation: CASNQPGDTYDTQYF. Variable domain in full (rest from reference TRBV19 and TRBJ2-3): DGGITQSPKYLFRKEGQNVTLSCEQNLNHDAMYWYRQDPGQGLRLIYYSQIVNDFQKGDIAEGYSVSREKKESFPLTVTSAQKNPTAFYLCASNQPGDTYDTQYFGPGTRLTVL.

A note on this clone: This CDR3 is also generated by other DNA sequences in the sample. V gene TRBV29-1 combines with J gene TRBJ1-1; perhaps TRBD1 as D (5 bases). There are 13 residues in the CDR3. Germline V lookup: CDR1 SQVTM, CDR2 ANQGSEA. V lost 6 bases and J lost 2, with 13 bases in between. This chain's CDR3 is CSVPGGSNTEAFF. In DNA, the CDR3 is TGCAGCGTCCCGGGGGGGAGCAACACTGAAGCTTTCTTT. The entire variable domain, with the rest obtained from reference TRBV29-1 and TRBJ1-1, is as follows: SAVISQKPSRDICQRGTSLTIQCQVDSQVTMMFWYRQQPGQSLTLIATANQGSEATYESGFVIDKFPISRPNLTFSTLTVSNMSPEDSSIYLCSVPGGSNTEAFFGQGTRLTVV.

This clone was seen only a few times. The chain links TRBV7-9 to TRBJ2-7; TRBD2 agrees at 10 bases. CDR1 is SEHNR, CDR2 FQNEAQ, per germline (reference sequence). J lost 3 bases, V lost 5 bases, and 7 bases had no gene match. The CDR3 extends over 15 amino acids. CDR3 sequence reads: CASSSGLAGVYEQYF. The CDR3, as DNA: TGTGCCAGCAGCAGCGGGCTAGCGGGAGTCTACGAGCAGTACTTC.

The chain recombines TRBV4-2 with TRBJ2-3; weak D call: TRBD1 (5 bases). The germline V and J ends were trimmed by 1 base and 6 bases, with 14 bases remaining between them. This CDR3 comprises 15 residues. Germline loops: CDR1 LGHNA, CDR2 YNFKEQ. CDR3: CASSQVSQWGDTQYF. In DNA, the CDR3 is TGTGCCAGCAGCCAAGTCTCCCAGTGGGGCGATACGCAGTATTTT.

In the case of this clone: Within the sample, other DNA sequences also encode this same CDR3. V usage is TRBV30 and J usage is TRBJ1-3; D is uncertain. This CDR3 is 11 amino acids long. Germline assignment: CDR1 GTSNPN and CDR2 SVGIG (reference sequence). V was trimmed by 1 base and J by 4 bases, leaving 2 bases between them. CDR3 region: CAWSAGNTIYF. The DNA of the CDR3 is TGTGCCTGGAGTGCGGGAAACACCATATATTTT.

This sequence joins TRBV7-3 and TRBJ1-2, with 9 bases identical to TRBD1. CDR1 SGHTA and CDR2 FQGTGA come from the germline V gene. The CDR3 consists of 16 residues. Germline trimming cut 5 bases from V and 6 bases from J; bases unmatched to any gene: 13. This CDR3 is CASSPTGGQGVHGYTF. The CDR3 DNA reads as TGTGCCAGCAGCCCGACGGGGGGACAGGGAGTTCATGGCTACACCTTC.

This clone showed up just once. CDR3 region: CASSRTGGGETQYF. In DNA, the CDR3 is TGTGCCAGCAGTCGGACAGGGGGCGGAGAGACCCAGTACTTC. This chain uses TRBV7-3 with TRBJ2-5; 11 bases are a match to TRBD1. Germline V gene data show CDR1 as SGHTA and CDR2 as FQGTGA. The CDR3 extends over 14 amino acids. Trimming took 6 bases from V and 4 from J; bases not matched to a gene: 4.

V usage is TRBV30 and J usage is TRBJ2-2, with 9 bases that match TRBD1. With V trimmed by 6 bases and J by 3 bases, 5 bases remained unmatched. Germline V gene sequence: CDR1 GTSNPN, CDR2 SVGIG (reference sequence). This CDR3 contains 14 residues. The CDR3 protein is CACRTGGYTGELFF. The CDR3 coding sequence is TGTGCCTGTAGAACAGGGGGCTACACCGGGGAGCTGTTTTTT.

The chain recombines TRBV27 with TRBJ2-7; 10 positions match TRBD2. CDR1 and CDR2 (germline): MNHEY, SMNVEV (reference sequence). J gave up 1 base and V 7 bases, and 7 bases lay outside the gene matches. This CDR3 comprises 15 residues. CDR3 amino acids: CASKPAAGGSYEQYF. CDR3 sequence (DNA): TGTGCCAGCAAGCCAGCAGCGGGAGGGTCCTACGAGCAGTACTTC.

V gene TRBV9 combines with J gene TRBJ2-5, with 12 bases fitting TRBD2. The CDR3 consists of 15 residues. Germline lookup yields CDR1 SGDLS and CDR2 YYNGEE. Trimming removed 1 base from V and 5 bases from J; junction bases left unmatched: 3. The CDR3 loop is CASSVRLAGVETQYF. Written as DNA, the CDR3 is TGTGCCAGCAGCGTAAGACTAGCGGGAGTGGAGACCCAGTACTTC. The full variable domain, in which reference TRBV9 and TRBJ2-5 provide the parts outside the CDR3, is DSGVTQTPKHLITATGQRVTLRCSPRSGDLSVYWYQQSLDQGLQFLIQYYNGEERAKGNILERFSAQQFPDLHSELNLSSLELGDSALYFCASSVRLAGVETQYFGPGTRLLVL.

With respect to this clone: The identical CDR3 is also encoded by other nucleotide sequences in the sample. The chain is built from TRBV9 and TRBJ2-2; unclear D gene. V was clipped by 0 bases and J by 8 bases, with 5 bases between them. Per germline, CDR1 SGDLS and CDR2 YYNGEE. The CDR3 is 12 amino acids. The CDR3 loop reads CASSVGHGELFF. The CDR3 nucleotides are TGTGCCAGCAGCGTAGGGCATGGGGAGCTGTTTTTT.

The chain employs TRBV29-1 and TRBJ2-7; possible D gene TRBD1, 5 bases. Between the trimmed V and J ends, which lost 4 bases and 3 bases, there was a span of 13 bases. The CDR3 has 13 residues. Germline V gene data show CDR1 as SQVTM and CDR2 as ANQGSEA. The CDR3 spells CSVVGQGFYEQYF. The CDR3, as DNA: TGCAGCGTTGTGGGGCAGGGATTCTACGAGCAGTACTTC.

The chain uses TRBV27 and TRBJ2-1; tentative D call: TRBD2 (5 bases). There are 13 residues in the CDR3. The germline V and J ends were trimmed by 2 bases and 8 bases, with 10 bases remaining between them. The germline gives CDR1 MNHEY, CDR2 SMNVEV (reference sequence). The CDR3 sequence: CASSLRSSYEQFF. DNA of the CDR3: TGTGCCAGCAGTTTAAGATCTAGCTATGAGCAGTTCTTC.